This T cell receptor (beta chain) was found in a study of blood T cell repertoires in COVID-19 (dated by TCRdb to the early 2020s). Some background on the complete study: The collaborator samples originated in the United States, Italy and Spain and spanned the acute and convalescent phases of COVID-19. The prospective study material was composed of cDNA or gDNA derived from T cells, B-cell-depleted T cells, or PBMCs. Subjects who had been exposed to COVID-19, were actively infected with it, or had recovered from it provided the deeply sampled blood TCRbeta repertoires that made up the dataset. The repertoires were released in a freely available public database meant as a resource for research on the immune response to SARS-CoV-2. Samples came from the ongoing ImmuneRACE study (first 160 participants) plus 1,254 subjects from 6 global collaborators. Sample metadata almost always included a de-identified subject ID, COVID-19 status, age in years and sex. HLA class I and class II types, where available, came from metadata supplied by the sample provider rather than from assay-based typing.

With regard to this clone: Its specific antigen is unknown. Base quality data are lacking; no much larger clone is found one base away.

Findings and caveats that apply to the study as a whole: The amount of clinical and demographic metadata varied by source and participant and was provided uncurated.

CDR1 and CDR2 are drawn from the germline V gene (reference sequence): SGHNT, YYREEE. The CDR3 covers 15 residues, taking in both the cysteine and the phenylalanine. Here the CDR3 DNA is all that survives: 45 bases in frame from base 1. V loses 4 bases of germline sequence and J loses 4 bases, and the interval between the two ends is 17 bases. The immunoSEQ Assay, a bias-controlled multiplex PCR, was used to amplify TCRbeta CDR3 regions from genomic DNA. The authors' analysis ran thus. Within the assay, amplification of reference gene primers was used to estimate how many nucleated cells each sample contained. Sequence reads were collapsed and filtered to measure the absolute abundance of every unique TCRbeta CDR3 rearrangement. Productive Simpson clonality was computed per sample as the square root of Simpson's diversity index over productive rearrangements. In its TCRdb copy, this immuneACCESS table keeps in-frame sequences only and misses some clones. Where compared with another copy, unresolved V genes explain less than half of these, and the others have no known cause. V and J calls and clone size are copied from that table; D and trimming were computed from the DNA. For this sample there are around 300,000 clones; roughly 85% appear just once. Approximately 11% of the sample lies in the top ten.

Collaborating institutions collected whole blood in K2EDTA tubes following their own protocols. For TCRbeta analysis, collaborators shipped samples in one of three forms: frozen whole blood, isolated PBMCs, or DNA extracted from either of those sample types. Sequenced material: peripheral blood. The receptor was isolated from a woman in her 70s with acute or convalescent COVID-19. Here the chain combines TRBV5-4 and TRBJ2-5, with the identity of the D gene unclear. The nucleotide sequence is TGTGCCAGCAGCCCCCCTGAGCGAGGTGGAGAGACCCAGTACTTC. It translates to CASSPPERGGETQYF.